These 19 T cell receptor beta chains came from one sample sequenced in a study of CD8+CD57+ T cells in acquired aplastic anemia. For CDR3 and TCR beta VDJ profiling, genomic DNA was the template used. TCRdb re-called the reads with MiXCR, one entry per CDR3 protein. The sample consists of around 140,000 distinct CDR3 sequences, around two fifths of them appearing once. The sample was sorted CD4+, CD8+, or CD8+CD57+ T cells (not recorded which) from PBMCs. Source of these receptors: a human donor in good health, serving as a control.

With regard to this clonotype: A read error may be the cause here, since a much bigger clone is one base away. The rearrangement uses TRBV19 and TRBJ2-2; either TRBD1 or TRBD2 may fit D (5 bases each). Trimming stripped 10 bases from V and 6 bases from J, with 24 bases between. Germline lookup yields CDR1 LNHDA and CDR2 SQIVND (reference sequence). The CDR3 consists of 16 residues. The CDR3 loop reads CATERGAPLRAGELFF. DNA of the CDR3: TGTGCCACAGAGAGGGGTGCACCCCTCCGGGCCGGGGAGCTGTTTTTT.

This clonotype was counted between two and nine times. The chain joins TRBV20-1 to TRBJ2-7; 10 bases match TRBD1. The CDR3 length is 13 residues. Germline CDR1 DFQATT, CDR2 SNEGSKA (reference sequence). Losses at the gene ends were 5 bases for V and 6 bases for J; bases not matched to a gene: 7. CDR3 sequence: CSAGKTGGSEQYF. The CDR3 nucleotides are TGCAGTGCTGGGAAGACAGGGGGCAGCGAGCAGTACTTC.

This clonotype appeared many times. The gene calls are TRBV20-1 and TRBJ2-2, with 9 bases lining up with TRBD2. J gave up 6 bases and V 3 bases, and 8 bases lay outside the gene matches. This CDR3 is built from 15 residues. CDR1 is DFQATT, CDR2 SNEGSKA, per germline (reference sequence). The CDR3 DNA sequence: TGCAGTGCTAGGCATGGTCTAGCGGGGCCCGGGGAGCTGTTTTTT. It specifies CSARHGLAGPGELFF.

This clonotype has a handful of counts. The rearrangement links TRBV6-1 to TRBJ1-6; D is ambiguous. Germline CDR1 and CDR2: MNHNS and SASEGT. V gave up 5 bases and J gave up 6 bases, with 11 bases separating them. CDR3 size: 14 residues. The CDR3: CASSRNLFNSPLHF. The CDR3 DNA reads as TGTGCCAGCAGTCGGAACCTTTTTAATTCACCCCTCCACTTT.

Notes on this clonotype: This may come from a read error, since a much larger clone is one base off. The CDR3 does not end in the conserved phenylalanine or tryptophan, so this is likely a read error. The chain recombines TRBV5-1 with TRBJ1-3; TRBD1 matches at 10 bases. The V segment lost 3 bases and the J segment 2 bases; nucleotides outside the gene matches: 5. This CDR3 comprises 16 residues. Germline lookup yields CDR1 SGHRS and CDR2 YFSETQ. CDR3 protein: CASSSGQGNAGNTIYL. The CDR3 region has the DNA TGCGCCAGCAGCTCGGGACAGGGGAATGCTGGAAACACCATATATCTT.

This clonotype was recorded many times. This chain links TRBV2 with TRBJ2-1; 10 nucleotides align to TRBD2. Looked up from germline, CDR1 is SNHLY and CDR2 is FYNNEI. The V segment lost 7 bases and the J segment 7 bases; nucleotides outside the gene matches: 7. The CDR3 sequence is 14 residues long. Here the CDR3 DNA reads TGTGCCAGCATCGGGAGCGGGGGGGCGAATGAGCAGTTCTTC. Encoded protein: CASIGSGGANEQFF.

This clonotype appeared many times. V and J are TRBV5-4 and TRBJ2-1; 14 nucleotides agree with TRBD2. Germline assignment: CDR1 SGHNT and CDR2 YYREEE (reference sequence). Trimming took 4 bases from V and 8 from J; bases not matched to a gene: 11. The CDR3 covers 17 residues. CDR3 nucleotide sequence: TGTGCCAGCAGCGACGCCGGACTAGCGGGAGGTCGGTATGAGCAGTTCTTC. Its protein product is CASSDAGLAGGRYEQFF.

In this sample, this clonotype turned up many times. The CDR3 DNA reads TGTGCCAGCAGCACCGGGACTAGCGGGAACACAGATACGCAGTATTTT. Encoded protein: CASSTGTSGNTDTQYF. The rearrangement joins TRBV7-8 to TRBJ2-3; 13 bases map to TRBD2. The CDR3 totals 16 residues. V was pared by 5 bases and J by 2 bases, with 4 bases of the junction left unmatched. CDR1 and CDR2 from the germline V gene are SGHVS and FQNEAQ.

This clonotype occurred once. The rearrangement uses TRBV24-1 and TRBJ2-3; possibly TRBD2 for D (6 bases). CDR1 and CDR2 from the germline V gene are KGHDR and SFDVKD. V dropped 4 bases and J dropped 6 bases, with 13 bases sitting between them. The CDR3 is made up of 14 amino acids. The CDR3 nucleotides read TGTGCCACCAGTGACTTTTATGGGGGGGATACGCAGTATTTT. It is translated as CATSDFYGGDTQYF.

This clonotype came up many times. The chain joins TRBV24-1 to TRBJ2-3, with D perhaps matching TRBD2 (6 bases). Germline CDR1 and CDR2: KGHDR and SFDVKD. The CDR3 totals 14 residues. With 5 bases removed from V and 5 bases from J, the gap between germline ends came to 13 bases. CDR3 sequence: CATSAPAGQDTQYF. CDR3 coding DNA: TGTGCCACCAGTGCCCCGGCGGGGCAAGATACGCAGTATTTT.

This clonotype has ten or more counts. The chain is built from TRBV19 and TRBJ2-6; D is uncertain. The V gene's germline CDR1 is LNHDA and CDR2 SQIVND (reference sequence). The CDR3 has 15 amino acids. CDR3 DNA sequence: TGTGCGGCCTCCCCTTTTTACTCTGGGGCCAACGTCCTGACTTTC. Protein product: CAASPFYSGANVLTF.

This clonotype was observed a single time. This sequence joins TRBV18 and TRBJ2-7, with TRBD2 as a possible D gene (6 bases). The CDR3 is made up of 13 amino acids. Germline values: CDR1 KGHSH, CDR2 LQKENI. The ends were cut back, 6 bases at V and 1 base at J, with 10 bases in the middle. This chain's CDR3 is CASSGGTSYEQYF. CDR3 sequence (DNA): TGTGCCAGCTCCGGGGGTACATCCTACGAGCAGTACTTC.

This clonotype was seen many times. This sequence joins TRBV30 and TRBJ2-7; tentatively, D is TRBD1 (5 bases). V lost 2 bases to trimming and J lost 2 bases, with 10 bases between them. Per the germline V gene, CDR1 is GTSNPN and CDR2 is SVGIG (reference sequence). The CDR3 is made up of 13 amino acids. CDR3 coding DNA: TGTGCCTGGAGTTCCAGGGCTACCTACGAGCAGTACTTC. Translation gives CAWSSRATYEQYF.

The rearrangement uses TRBV18 and TRBJ1-4; D is ambiguous. Trimming left V 0 bases short and J 5 bases short, with 4 bases between. The length of the CDR3 is 13 residues. Per the germline V gene, CDR1 is KGHSH and CDR2 is LQKENI. DNA for the CDR3: TGTGCCAGCTCACCACCGACAAATGAAAAACTGTTTTTT. Residues: CASSPPTNEKLFF.

This clonotype was recorded many times. The chain couples TRBV5-4 to TRBJ2-7; 13 bases are a match to TRBD2. Unmatched junction bases numbered 6, after V lost 0 bases and J lost 0 bases. This CDR3 comprises 18 residues. CDR1 and CDR2 (germline): SGHNT, YYREEE (reference sequence). The CDR3 loop reads CASSLALGLAGVSYEQYF. CDR3 sequence (DNA): TGTGCCAGCAGCTTGGCCCTTGGACTAGCGGGAGTCTCCTACGAGCAGTACTTC.

Notes on this clonotype: The junction shows a germline mismatch at one end, possibly a read error. This chain joins TRBV7-9 and TRBJ1-3; D not resolved. Germline-derived CDR1 and CDR2 are SEHNR and FQNEAQ (reference sequence). This CDR3 contains 15 residues. The CDR3 DNA follows: TGTGCCAACAGCTTAGCTCCGGTCGCTGGAAACACCACATATTTT. It translates to CANSLAPVAGNTTYF.

The table lists this clonotype with a count of one. The V call is TRBV10-3, the J call TRBJ2-1, with TRBD2 matching 16 bases. With V trimmed by 6 bases and J by 7 bases, 6 bases remained unmatched. The CDR3 has 16 amino acids. Germline loops: CDR1 ENHRY, CDR2 SYGVKD. CDR3 DNA sequence: TGTGCCATCAGGGGACTAGCGGGGGGGCCAAGGAATGAGCAGTTCTTC. As protein: CAIRGLAGGPRNEQFF.

This clonotype was recorded at least ten times. The chain combines TRBV6-1 with TRBJ2-3; 12 bases fit TRBD2. The CDR3 has 15 residues. The V gene's germline CDR1 is MNHNS and CDR2 SASEGT. V dropped 6 bases and J dropped 3; count of bases not matched to a gene: 4. The CDR3 DNA reads TGTGCCAGCAGCTCTAGCGGGGGGGGTACAGATACGCAGTATTTT. Amino acid sequence: CASSSSGGGTDTQYF.

The rearrangement links TRBV15 to TRBJ2-3; TRBD1 agrees at 10 bases. The V and J ends lost 3 bases and 7 bases, in that order; junction bases with no gene match: 10. Germline V lookup: CDR1 LNHNV, CDR2 YYDKDF (reference sequence). The length of the CDR3 is 16 residues. CDR3 DNA sequence: TGTGCCACCAGCAGTGACGGGGGACAGGGGTGGAATACGCAGTATTTT. Amino acids: CATSSDGGQGWNTQYF.